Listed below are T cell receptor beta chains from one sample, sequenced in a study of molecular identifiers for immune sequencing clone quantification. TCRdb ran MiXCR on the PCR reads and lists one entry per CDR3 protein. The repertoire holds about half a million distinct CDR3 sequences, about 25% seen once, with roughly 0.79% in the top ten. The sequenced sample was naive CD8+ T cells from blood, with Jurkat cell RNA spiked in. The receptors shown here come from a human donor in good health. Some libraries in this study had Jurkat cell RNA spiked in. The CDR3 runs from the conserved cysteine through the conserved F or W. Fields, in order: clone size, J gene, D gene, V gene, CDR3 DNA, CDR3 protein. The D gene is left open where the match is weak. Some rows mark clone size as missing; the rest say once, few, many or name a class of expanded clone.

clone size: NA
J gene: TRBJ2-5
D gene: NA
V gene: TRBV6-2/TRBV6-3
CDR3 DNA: TGTGCCAGCAGTTCCCCTGACCGATTCACAGGGCCGGCGACCCAGTACTTC
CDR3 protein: CASSSPDRFTGPATQYF

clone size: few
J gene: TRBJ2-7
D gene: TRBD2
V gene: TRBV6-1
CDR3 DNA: TGTGCCAGCACCTACAGCGCTAGCGGAACCTACGAGCAGTACTTC
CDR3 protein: CASTYSASGTYEQYF

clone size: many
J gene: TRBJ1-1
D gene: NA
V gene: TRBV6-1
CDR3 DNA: TGTGCCAGCAGCTTCGGGACATACATGAACACTGAAGCTTTCTTT
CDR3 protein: CASSFGTYMNTEAFF

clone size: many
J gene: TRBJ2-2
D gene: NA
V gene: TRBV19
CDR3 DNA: TGTGCCAGTAGTATGAGTCACAGAACCACCGGGGAGCTGTTTTTT
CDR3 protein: CASSMSHRTTGELFF

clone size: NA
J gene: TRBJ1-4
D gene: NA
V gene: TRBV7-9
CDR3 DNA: TGTGCCAGCGCAGAATTAAATGAAAAACTGTTTTTT
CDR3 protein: CASAELNEKLFF

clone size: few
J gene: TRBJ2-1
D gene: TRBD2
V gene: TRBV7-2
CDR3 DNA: TGTGCCAGCAGCTTAACCCGGGGGGACTACAATGAGCAGTTCTTC
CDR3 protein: CASSLTRGDYNEQFF

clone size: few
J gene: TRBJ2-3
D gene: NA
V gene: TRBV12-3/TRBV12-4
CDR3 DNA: TGTGCCAGCAGTGTAAGACTAATCACAGATACGCAGTATTTT
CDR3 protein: CASSVRLITDTQYF

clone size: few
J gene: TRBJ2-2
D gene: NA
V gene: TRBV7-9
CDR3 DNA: TGTGCCAGCAGCTCTCCGGGAACAACGAACACCGGGGAGCTGTTTTTT
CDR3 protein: CASSSPGTTNTGELFF

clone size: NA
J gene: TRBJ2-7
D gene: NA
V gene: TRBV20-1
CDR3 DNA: TGCAGTGCTATTTACAGGGAGTCCTACGAGCAGTACTTC
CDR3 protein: CSAIYRESYEQYF

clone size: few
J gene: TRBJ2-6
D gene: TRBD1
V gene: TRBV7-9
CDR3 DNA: TGTGCCAGCAGCTTCTTGGACAGGCTCCCTGGGGCCAACGTCCTGACTTTC
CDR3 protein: CASSFLDRLPGANVLTF

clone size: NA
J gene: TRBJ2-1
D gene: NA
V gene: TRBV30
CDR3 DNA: TGTGCCTGGAGTTATAGCTCCTACAATGAGCAGTTCTTC
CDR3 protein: CAWSYSSYNEQFF

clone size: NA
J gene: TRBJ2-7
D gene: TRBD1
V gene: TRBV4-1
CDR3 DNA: TGCGCCAGCCGCCCCTCCCGGGACAGCTCCTACGAGCAGTACTTC
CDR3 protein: CASRPSRDSSYEQYF

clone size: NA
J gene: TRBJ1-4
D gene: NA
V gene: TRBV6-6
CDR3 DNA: TGTGCCAGCAGTTACTCGTTTGATTACAGCCGCTTTGAAAAACTGTTTTTT
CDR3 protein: CASSYSFDYSRFEKLFF

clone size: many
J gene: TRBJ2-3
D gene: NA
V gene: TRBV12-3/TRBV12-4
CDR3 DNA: TGTGCCAGCAGTTCCCGGGGCCTGGGAACAGATACGCAGTATTTT
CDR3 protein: CASSSRGLGTDTQYF

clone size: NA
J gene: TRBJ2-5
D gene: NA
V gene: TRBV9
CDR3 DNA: TGTGCCAGCAGCGAGATGGGACTTCTCCAAGAGACCCAGTACTTC
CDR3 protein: CASSEMGLLQETQYF

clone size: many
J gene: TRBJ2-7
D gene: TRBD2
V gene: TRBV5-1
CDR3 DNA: TGCGCCAGCAGCTACTATCTAGCGGGGGACACTTACGAGCAGTACTTC
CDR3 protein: CASSYYLAGDTYEQYF

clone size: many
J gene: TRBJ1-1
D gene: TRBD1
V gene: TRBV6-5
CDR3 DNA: TGTGCCAGCAGTTACCGGGACAGCCAACACACTGAAGCTTTCTTT
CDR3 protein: CASSYRDSQHTEAFF

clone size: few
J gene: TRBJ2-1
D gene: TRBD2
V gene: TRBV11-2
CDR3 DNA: TGTGCCAGCAGCTCCACCGGGACTAGCGGCTACAATGAGCAGTTCTTC
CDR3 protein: CASSSTGTSGYNEQFF

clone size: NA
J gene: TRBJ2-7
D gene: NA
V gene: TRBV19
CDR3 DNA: TGTGCCAGTAGTGTAGGGGGGACTTGGGACGAGCAGTACTTC
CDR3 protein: CASSVGGTWDEQYF

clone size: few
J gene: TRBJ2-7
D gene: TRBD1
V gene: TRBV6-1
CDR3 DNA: TGTGCCAGCAGTAAGACAGGGATTTACGAGCAGTACTTC
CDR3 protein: CASSKTGIYEQYF

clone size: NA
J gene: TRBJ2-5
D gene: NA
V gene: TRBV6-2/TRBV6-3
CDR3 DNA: TGTGCCAGCACCGGGGCCTACCAAGTGACCCAGTACTTC
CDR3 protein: CASTGAYQVTQYF

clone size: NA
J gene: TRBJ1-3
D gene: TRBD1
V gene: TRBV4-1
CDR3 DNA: TGCGCCAGCAGCCAAGATCCCCCTCGAGTGACAGGGGGCGTTGGAAACACCATATATTTT
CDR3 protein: CASSQDPPRVTGGVGNTIYF

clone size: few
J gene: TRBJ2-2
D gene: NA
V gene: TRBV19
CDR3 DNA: TGTGCCAGTAGTATAGATGAGGAGAGTACCAACACCGGGGAGCTGTTTTTT
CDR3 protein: CASSIDEESTNTGELFF

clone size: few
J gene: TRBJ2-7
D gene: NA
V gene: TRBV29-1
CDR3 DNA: TGCAGCGTTGTCCTCGGGGGACAGCAGACCTACGAGCAGTACTTC
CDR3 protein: CSVVLGGQQTYEQYF

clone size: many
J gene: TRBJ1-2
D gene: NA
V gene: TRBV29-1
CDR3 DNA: TGCAGCGTTGTGCTTACACACCAAAACCCCCAGAACTATGGCTACACCTTC
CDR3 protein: CSVVLTHQNPQNYGYTF

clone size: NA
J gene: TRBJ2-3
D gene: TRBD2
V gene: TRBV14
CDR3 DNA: TGTGCCAGCAGCCACAAGCGACTAGCGTTCGGAGATACGCAGTATTTT
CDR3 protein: CASSHKRLAFGDTQYF

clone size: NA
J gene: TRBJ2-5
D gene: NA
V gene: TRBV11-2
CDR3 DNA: TGTGCCAGCAGCCGCCCCAAATTTGGACAGCACCCCCAAGAGACCCAGTACTTC
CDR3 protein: CASSRPKFGQHPQETQYF

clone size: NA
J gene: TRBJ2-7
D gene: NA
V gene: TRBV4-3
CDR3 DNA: TGCGCCAGCAGCCATGAAAACCGGGCTATCTACGAGCAGTACTTC
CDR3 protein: CASSHENRAIYEQYF

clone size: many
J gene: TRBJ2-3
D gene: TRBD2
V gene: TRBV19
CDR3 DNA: TGTGCCAGTAGTAATAGCGGGGACCCTAGCACAGATACGCAGTATTTT
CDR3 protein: CASSNSGDPSTDTQYF

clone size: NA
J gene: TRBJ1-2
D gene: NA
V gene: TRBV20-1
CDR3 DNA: TGCAGTGCTAGGGATTCCAGGTCCGGGAACTATGGCTACACCTTC
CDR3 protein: CSARDSRSGNYGYTF

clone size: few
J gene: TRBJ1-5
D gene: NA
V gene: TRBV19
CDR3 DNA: TGTGCCAGTACAACAGGTTGGGGCAATCAGCCCCAGCATTTT
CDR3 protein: CASTTGWGNQPQHF

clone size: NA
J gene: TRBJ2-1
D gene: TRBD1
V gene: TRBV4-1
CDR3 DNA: TGCGCCAGCAGCCTCATACAGGGGAATGAGCAGTTCTTC
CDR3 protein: CASSLIQGNEQFF

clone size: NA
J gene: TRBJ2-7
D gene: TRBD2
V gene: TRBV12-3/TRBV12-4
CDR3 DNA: TGTGCCAGCAGTTCTGGGACTAGCGCCTCCTACGAGCAGTACTTC
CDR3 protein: CASSSGTSASYEQYF

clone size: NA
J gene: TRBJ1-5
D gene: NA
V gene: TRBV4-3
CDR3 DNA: TGCGCCAGCAGCCAAGATGTGGGCAGGAATCAGCCCCCGCCTTTT
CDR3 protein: CASSQDVGRNQPPPF

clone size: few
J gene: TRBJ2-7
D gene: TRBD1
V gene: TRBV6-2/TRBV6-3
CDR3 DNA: TGTGCCAGCGGGCGACAGGGGAGAAGCTCCTACGAGCAGTACTTC
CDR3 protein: CASGRQGRSSYEQYF

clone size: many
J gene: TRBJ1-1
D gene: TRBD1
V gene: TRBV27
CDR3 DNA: TGTGCCAGCAGTCTCTCGACAGGGGGCACTGAAGCTTTCTTT
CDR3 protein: CASSLSTGGTEAFF

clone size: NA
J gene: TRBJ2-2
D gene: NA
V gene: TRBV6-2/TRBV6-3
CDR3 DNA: TGTGCCACCCAGAGGAGATTATCCACCGGGGAGCTGTTTTTT
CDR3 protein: CATQRRLSTGELFF

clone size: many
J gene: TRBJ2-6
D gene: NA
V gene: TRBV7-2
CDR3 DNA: TGTGCCAGCGGGTTAAGCTCTGGGGCCAACGTCCTGACTTTC
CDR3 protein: CASGLSSGANVLTF

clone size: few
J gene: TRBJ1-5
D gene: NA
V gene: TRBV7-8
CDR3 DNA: TGTGCCAGCAGCTTAGGGGGCTCGGGTCAGCCCCAGCATTTT
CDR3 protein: CASSLGGSGQPQHF

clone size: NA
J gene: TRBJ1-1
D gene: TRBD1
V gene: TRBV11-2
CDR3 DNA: TGTGCCAGCAGCACGCAACAGGGGGTCCCTGAAGCTTTCTTT
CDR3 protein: CASSTQQGVPEAFF

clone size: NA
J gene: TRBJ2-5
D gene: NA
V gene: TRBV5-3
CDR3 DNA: TGTGCCAGCAGCCATGGGACATACCAAGAGACCCAGTACTTC
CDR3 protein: CASSHGTYQETQYF

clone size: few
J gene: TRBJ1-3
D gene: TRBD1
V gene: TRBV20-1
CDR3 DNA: TGCAGTGCTGAAACAGGGGTTTATGGAAACACCATATATTTT
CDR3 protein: CSAETGVYGNTIYF

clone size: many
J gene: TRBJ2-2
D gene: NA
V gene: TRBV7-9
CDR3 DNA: TGTGCCAGCAGCCTACCGGGACGCAGCGGGGAGCTGTTTTTT
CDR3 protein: CASSLPGRSGELFF

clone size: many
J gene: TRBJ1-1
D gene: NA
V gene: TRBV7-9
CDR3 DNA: TGTGCCAGCTGCCCCACGGACTCGAACACTGAAGCTTTCTTT
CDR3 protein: CASCPTDSNTEAFF

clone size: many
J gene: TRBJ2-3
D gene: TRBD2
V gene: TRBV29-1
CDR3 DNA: TGCAGCGTGGAACCTGGACTAGCGGGAGCTGATACGCAGTATTTT
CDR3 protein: CSVEPGLAGADTQYF

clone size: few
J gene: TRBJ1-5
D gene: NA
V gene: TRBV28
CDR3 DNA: TGTGCCAGCAGTTTTCGTGGGCAAGGCAATCAGCCCCAGCATTTT
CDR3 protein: CASSFRGQGNQPQHF

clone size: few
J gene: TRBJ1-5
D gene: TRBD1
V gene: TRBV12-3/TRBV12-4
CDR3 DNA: TGTGCCAGCAGTTTAGGACAGGGAGCCTCTCAGCCCCAGCATTTT
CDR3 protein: CASSLGQGASQPQHF

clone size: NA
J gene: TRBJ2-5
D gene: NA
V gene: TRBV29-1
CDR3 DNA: TGCAGCGTTGTAGGGCTAGAGGGAGAGACCCAGTACTTC
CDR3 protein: CSVVGLEGETQYF

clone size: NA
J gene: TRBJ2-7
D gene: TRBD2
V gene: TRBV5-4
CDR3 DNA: TGTGCCAGCAGCTTCAGGACTAGCGGGACATACGAGCAGTACTTC
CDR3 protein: CASSFRTSGTYEQYF

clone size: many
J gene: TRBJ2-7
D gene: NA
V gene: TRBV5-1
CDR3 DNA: TGCGCCAGCAGGACGGAAGCAGCCTACGAGCAGTACTTC
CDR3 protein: CASRTEAAYEQYF

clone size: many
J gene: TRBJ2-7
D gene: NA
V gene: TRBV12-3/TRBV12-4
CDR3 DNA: TGTGCCAGCAGTTTAGAGGGACGGCCCTACGAGCAGTACTTC
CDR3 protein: CASSLEGRPYEQYF

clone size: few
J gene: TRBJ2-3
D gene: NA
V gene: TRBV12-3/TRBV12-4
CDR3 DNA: TGTGCCAGCAGTTTTTATACACTAGGGGATACGCAGTATTTT
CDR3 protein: CASSFYTLGDTQYF

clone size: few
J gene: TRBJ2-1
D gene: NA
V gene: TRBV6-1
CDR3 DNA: TGTGCCAGCAGTGACCGATCAGGGAATGAGCAGTTCTTC
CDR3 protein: CASSDRSGNEQFF

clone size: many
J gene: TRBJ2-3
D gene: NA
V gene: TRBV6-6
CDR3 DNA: TGTGCCACCAGCCCCACAGATACGCAGTATTTT
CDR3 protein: CATSPTDTQYF

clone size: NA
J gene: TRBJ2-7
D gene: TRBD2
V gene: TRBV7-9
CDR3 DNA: TGTGCCAGCGGAGCTAGCGGGGGGTCCGGGTACGAGCAGTACTTC
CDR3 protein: CASGASGGSGYEQYF

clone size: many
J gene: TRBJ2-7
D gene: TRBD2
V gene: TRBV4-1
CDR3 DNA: TGCGCCAGCAGCCAATTTAGCGGGGGTTACGAGCAGTACTTC
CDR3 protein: CASSQFSGGYEQYF

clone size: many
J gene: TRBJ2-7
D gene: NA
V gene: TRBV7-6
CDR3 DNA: TGTGCCAGCAGCCCATCCCTCAGGGAAGAAACCTACGAGCAGTACTTC
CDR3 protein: CASSPSLREETYEQYF

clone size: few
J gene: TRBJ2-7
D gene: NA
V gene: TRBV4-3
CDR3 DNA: TGCGCCAGCAGCCAAGACCCGGGGCTACCCTACGAGCAGTACTTC
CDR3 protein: CASSQDPGLPYEQYF

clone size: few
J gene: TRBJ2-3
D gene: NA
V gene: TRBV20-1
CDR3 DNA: TGCAGTGCTTGGCGACCAGGGGATGTCGCAGATACGCAGTATTTT
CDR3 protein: CSAWRPGDVADTQYF

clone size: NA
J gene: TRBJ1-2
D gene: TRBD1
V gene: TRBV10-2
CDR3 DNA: TGCGCCAGCAGTGAGGTCGAGACAGGGGCGAATGGCTACACCTTC
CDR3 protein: CASSEVETGANGYTF